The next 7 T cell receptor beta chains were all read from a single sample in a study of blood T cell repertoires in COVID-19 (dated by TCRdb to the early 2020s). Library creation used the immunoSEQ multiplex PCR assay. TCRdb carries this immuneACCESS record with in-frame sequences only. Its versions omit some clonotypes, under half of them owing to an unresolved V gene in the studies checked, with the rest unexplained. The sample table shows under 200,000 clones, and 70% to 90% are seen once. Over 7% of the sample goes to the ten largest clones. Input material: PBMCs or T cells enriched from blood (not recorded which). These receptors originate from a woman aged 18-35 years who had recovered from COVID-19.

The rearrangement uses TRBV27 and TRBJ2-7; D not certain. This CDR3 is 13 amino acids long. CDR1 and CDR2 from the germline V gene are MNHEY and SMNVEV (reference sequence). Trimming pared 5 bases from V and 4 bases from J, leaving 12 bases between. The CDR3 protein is CASSPDPRYEQYF. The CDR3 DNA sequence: TGTGCCAGCAGTCCCGACCCGAGGTACGAGCAGTACTTC.

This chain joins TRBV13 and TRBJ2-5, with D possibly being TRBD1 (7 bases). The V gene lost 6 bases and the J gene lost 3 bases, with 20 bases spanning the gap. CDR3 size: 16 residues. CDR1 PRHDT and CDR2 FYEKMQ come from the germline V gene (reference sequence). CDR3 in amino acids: CASSPGGTGTEETQYF. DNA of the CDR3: TGTGCCAGCAGTCCCGGGGGAACCGGGACAGAAGAGACCCAGTACTTC.

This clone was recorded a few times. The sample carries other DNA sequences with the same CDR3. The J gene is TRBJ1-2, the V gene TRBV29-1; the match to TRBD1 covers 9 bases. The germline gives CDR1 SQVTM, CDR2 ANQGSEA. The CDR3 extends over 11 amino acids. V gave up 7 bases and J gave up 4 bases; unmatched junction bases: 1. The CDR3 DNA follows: TGCAGCGCGGACAGGGGCTATGGCTACACCTTC. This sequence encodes CSADRGYGYTF.

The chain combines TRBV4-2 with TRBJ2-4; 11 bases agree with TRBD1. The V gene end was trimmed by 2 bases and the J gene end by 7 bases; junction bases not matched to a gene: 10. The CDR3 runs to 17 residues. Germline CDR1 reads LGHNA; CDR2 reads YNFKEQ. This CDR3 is CASSQPPAGTGGNIQYF. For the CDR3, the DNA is TGTGCCAGCAGCCAACCCCCGGCCGGGACAGGGGGGAACATTCAGTACTTC.

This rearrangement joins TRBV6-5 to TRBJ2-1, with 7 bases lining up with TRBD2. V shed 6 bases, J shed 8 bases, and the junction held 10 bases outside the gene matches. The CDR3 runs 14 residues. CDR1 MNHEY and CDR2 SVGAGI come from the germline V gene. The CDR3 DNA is TGTGCCAGCAGCCTCACCTTGGGAGGGGATGAGCAGTTCTTC. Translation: CASSLTLGGDEQFF.

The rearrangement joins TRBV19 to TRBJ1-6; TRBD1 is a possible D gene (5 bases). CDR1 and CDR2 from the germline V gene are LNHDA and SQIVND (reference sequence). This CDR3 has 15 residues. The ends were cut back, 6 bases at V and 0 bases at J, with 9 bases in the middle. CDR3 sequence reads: CASRQESSYNSPLHF. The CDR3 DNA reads TGTGCCAGTAGACAGGAGAGCTCCTATAATTCACCCCTCCACTTT.

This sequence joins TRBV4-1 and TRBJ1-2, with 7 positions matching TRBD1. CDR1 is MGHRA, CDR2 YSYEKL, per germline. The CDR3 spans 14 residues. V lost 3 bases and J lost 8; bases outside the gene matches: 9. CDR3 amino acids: CASSQADRVDGYTF. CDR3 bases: TGCGCCAGCAGCCAGGCCGACAGGGTGGACGGCTACACCTTC.